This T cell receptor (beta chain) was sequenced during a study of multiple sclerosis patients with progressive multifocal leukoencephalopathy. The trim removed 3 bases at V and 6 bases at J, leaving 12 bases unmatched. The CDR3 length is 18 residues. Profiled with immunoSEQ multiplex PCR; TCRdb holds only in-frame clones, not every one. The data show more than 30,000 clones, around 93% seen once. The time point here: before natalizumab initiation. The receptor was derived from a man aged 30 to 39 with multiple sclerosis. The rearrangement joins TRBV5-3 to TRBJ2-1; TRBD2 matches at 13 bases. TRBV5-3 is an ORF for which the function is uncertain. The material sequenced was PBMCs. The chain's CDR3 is CARSYSSRTSGSCNEQFF. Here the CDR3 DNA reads TGTGCCAGAAGCTACTCCTCCCGGACTAGCGGGAGTTGCAATGAGCAGTTCTTC.